The 6 T cell receptor beta chains listed next were all sequenced from one sample in a study of sequential checkpoint blockade in melanoma (dated by TCRdb to between 2017 and 2020). Preparation of the library involved the immunoSEQ multiplex PCR assay. TCRdb holds this immuneACCESS table with in-frame rearrangements only. Some clones are missing; in checked studies, unresolved V genes explain under half, and the rest has no known cause. The sample includes 20,000 or so clones, with just under 75% observed a single time. In total, the top ten clones hold roughly a fifth of the sample. The treatment or condition label, as the study defines it: randomized to nivolumab then ipilimumab (arm A) or the reverse (arm B). Sequences were derived from CD8+ T cells sorted from blood (inferred from file names), sampled from a patient given nivolumab and ipilimumab in sequence. The receptors shown here come from a human donor with melanoma.

This chain uses TRBV7-3 with TRBJ1-4; a weak D match, TRBD1 (6 bases). V lost 6 bases to trimming and J lost 4 bases, with 18 bases between them. There are 16 residues in the CDR3. CDR1 is SGHTA, CDR2 FQGTGA, per germline. This CDR3 is CASSFSGDSGNEKLFF. The CDR3 nucleotides read TGTGCCAGCAGTTTTTCAGGGGATAGTGGTAATGAAAAACTGTTTTTT.

The chain carries TRBV15 and TRBJ1-3; no definite D call. This CDR3 has 13 amino acids. Trimming left V 4 bases short and J 4 bases short, with 8 bases between. Germline lookup yields CDR1 LNHNV and CDR2 YYDKDF (reference sequence). The CDR3 sequence: CATSNLQGNTIYF. The CDR3 DNA reads TGTGCCACCAGCAACCTTCAGGGAAACACCATATATTTT.

This chain uses TRBV15 with TRBJ1-2; D gene unclear. The CDR3 length is 14 residues. The V gene lost 0 bases and the J gene lost 6 bases, with 11 bases spanning the gap. Germline V CDR1 and CDR2: LNHNV, YYDKDF (reference sequence). The CDR3 region has the DNA TGTGCCACCAGCAGAGACGCAGGTTATGATGGCTACACCTTC. It translates to CATSRDAGYDGYTF.

J is TRBJ1-6 and V is TRBV9; D might be TRBD1 (6 bases). Germline V gives CDR1 SGDLS, CDR2 YYNGEE. The CDR3 length is 12 residues. CDR3 DNA sequence: TGTGCGTCGGGGGGGGCCGGGTCACCCCTCCACTTT. This codes for CASGGAGSPLHF. The full variable domain, with the rest looked up from reference TRBV9 and TRBJ1-6, is DSGVTQTPKHLITATGQRVTLRCSPRSGDLSVYWYQQSLDQGLQFLIQYYNGEERAKGNILERFSAQQFPDLHSELNLSSLELGDSALYFCASGGAGSPLHFGNGTRLTVT.

This clone has more than one count but fewer than ten. A far larger clone is only one base removed, so a read error is likely. The same CDR3 arises from other DNA sequences in this sample as well. This chain links TRBV5-4 with TRBJ2-7; D is ambiguous. Germline values: CDR1 SGHNT, CDR2 YYREEE (reference sequence). CDR3 length: 13 residues. V lost 0 bases, J lost 3 bases, and 7 bases lay in between. The CDR3 loop is CASSLETSYEQYF. CDR3 nucleotide sequence: TGTGCCAGCAGCTTGGAGACAAGCTACGAGCAGTACTTC.

The CDR3 loop reads CASSPKGTSGGYEQYF. CDR3 nucleotide sequence: TGTGCCAGCAGCCCGAAAGGGACCTCCGGGGGGTACGAGCAGTACTTC. The chain carries TRBV7-9 and TRBJ2-7; 7 nucleotides line up with TRBD2. CDR1 and CDR2 from the germline V gene are SEHNR and FQNEAQ (reference sequence). The CDR3 has 16 residues. Losses at the gene ends were 5 bases for V and 4 bases for J; bases not matched to a gene: 14.